In its sample, the clone carrying this TCR beta chain was seen a few times. This sample was included in a study of blood T cell repertoires in COVID-19. Clones were sequenced by immunoSEQ multiplex PCR, and TCRdb holds only the in-frame ones, with some missing. Here the sample spans about 250,000 clones, more than 65% being singletons. The sequenced material came from peripheral blood. The source of this sequence is a man aged 50 to 60 with active or convalescent COVID-19.

CDR3 sequence: CASSSTPSTEAFF. For the CDR3, the DNA is TGTGCCAGCAGTTCGACACCCAGCACTGAAGCTTTCTTT. The V gene is TRBV7-3, the J gene TRBJ1-1; D remains ambiguous. The CDR3 is 13 amino acids. V gave up 6 bases and J gave up 4 bases, with 12 bases separating them. The germline V gene encodes CDR1 SGHTA and CDR2 FQGTGA. Full variable domain (missing parts from reference TRBV7-3 and TRBJ1-1): GAGVSQTPSNKVTEKGKYVELRCDPISGHTALYWYRQSLGQGPEFLIYFQGTGAADDSGLPNDRFFAVRPEGSVSTLKIQRTERGDSAVYLCASSSTPSTEAFFGQGTRLTVV.